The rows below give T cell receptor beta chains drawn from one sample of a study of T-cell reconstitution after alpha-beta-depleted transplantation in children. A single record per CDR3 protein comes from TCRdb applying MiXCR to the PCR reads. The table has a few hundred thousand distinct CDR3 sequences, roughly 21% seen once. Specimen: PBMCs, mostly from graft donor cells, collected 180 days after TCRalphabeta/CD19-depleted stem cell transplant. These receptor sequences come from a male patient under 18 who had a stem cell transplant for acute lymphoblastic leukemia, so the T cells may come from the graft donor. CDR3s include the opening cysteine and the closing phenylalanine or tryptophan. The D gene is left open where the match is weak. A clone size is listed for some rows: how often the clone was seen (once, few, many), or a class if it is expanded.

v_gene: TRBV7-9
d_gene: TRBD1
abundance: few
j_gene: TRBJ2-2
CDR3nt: TGTGCCAGCAGCCGGGGACAGGCCTTTGGCACCGGGGAGCTGTTTTTT
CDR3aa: CASSRGQAFGTGELFF

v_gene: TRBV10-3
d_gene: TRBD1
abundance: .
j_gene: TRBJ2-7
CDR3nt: TGTGCCATCAGATGGACAGGGAGCTACGAGCAGTACTTC
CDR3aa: CAIRWTGSYEQYF

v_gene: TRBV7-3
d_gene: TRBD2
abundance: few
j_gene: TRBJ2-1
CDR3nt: TGTGCCAGCAGCTTAAAGGTAGCGGGAGGAGGGACTTACAATGAGCAGTTCTTC
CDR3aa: CASSLKVAGGGTYNEQFF

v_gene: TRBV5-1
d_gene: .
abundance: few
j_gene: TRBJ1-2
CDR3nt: TGCGCCAGCAGCTTGGCCGAGCAGCTCTATGGCTACACCTTC
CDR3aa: CASSLAEQLYGYTF

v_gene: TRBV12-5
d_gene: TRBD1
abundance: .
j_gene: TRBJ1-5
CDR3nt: TGTGCTAGTGGCCAGGGGACAGGGGGAAAGCCCCAGCATTTT
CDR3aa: CASGQGTGGKPQHF

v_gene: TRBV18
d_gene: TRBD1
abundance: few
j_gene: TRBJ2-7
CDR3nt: TGTGCCAGCTCACAAAACGACAGGGCCGAGCAGTACTTC
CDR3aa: CASSQNDRAEQYF

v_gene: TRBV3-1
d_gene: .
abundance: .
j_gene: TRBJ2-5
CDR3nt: TGTGCCAGCAGCCGATGGTCTGAAGAGACCCAGTACTTC
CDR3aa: CASSRWSEETQYF

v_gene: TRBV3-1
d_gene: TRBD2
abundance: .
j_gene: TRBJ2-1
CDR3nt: TGTGCCAGCAGCCAAGCAGGACTAGCGGGAAACCATGAGCAGTTCTTC
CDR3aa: CASSQAGLAGNHEQFF

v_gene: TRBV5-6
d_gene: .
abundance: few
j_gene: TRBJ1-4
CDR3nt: TGTGCCAGCAGCTTGTTCGGGGGCGTCTTTGAAAAACTGTTTTTT
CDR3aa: CASSLFGGVFEKLFF

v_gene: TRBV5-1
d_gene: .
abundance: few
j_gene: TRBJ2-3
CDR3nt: TGCGCCAGCAGAATCCATAGCACAGATACGCAGTATTTT
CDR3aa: CASRIHSTDTQYF

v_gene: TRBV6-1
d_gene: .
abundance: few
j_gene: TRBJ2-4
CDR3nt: TGTGCCAGCAGCCAGACACTCTACTTAAACATTCAGTACTTC
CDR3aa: CASSQTLYLNIQYF

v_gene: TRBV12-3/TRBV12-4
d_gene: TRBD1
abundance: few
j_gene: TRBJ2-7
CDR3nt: TGTGCCAGCCAGGAAGCAGGGGGCCCCTACGAGCAGTACTTC
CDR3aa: CASQEAGGPYEQYF

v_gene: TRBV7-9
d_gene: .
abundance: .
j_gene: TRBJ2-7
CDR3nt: TGTGCCAGCAGCCCCCTTGTCAGGTTCCACGAGCAGTACTTC
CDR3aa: CASSPLVRFHEQYF

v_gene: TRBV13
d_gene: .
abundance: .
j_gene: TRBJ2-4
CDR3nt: TGTGCCAGCAGCCCCCCTTTAGCCAAAAACATTCAGTACTTC
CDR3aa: CASSPPLAKNIQYF

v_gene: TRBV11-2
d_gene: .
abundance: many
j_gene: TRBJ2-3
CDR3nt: TGTGCCAGCAGTTCGAATAGGGACACAGATACGCAGTATTTT
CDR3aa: CASSSNRDTDTQYF

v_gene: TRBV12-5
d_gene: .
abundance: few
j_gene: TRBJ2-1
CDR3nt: TGTGCTAGTGCCCGTGTTGCCGGAGGCTCCTACAATGAGCAGTTCTTC
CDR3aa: CASARVAGGSYNEQFF

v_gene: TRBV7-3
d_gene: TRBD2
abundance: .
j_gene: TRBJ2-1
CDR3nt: TGTGCCAGCAGCTTAAGGGGGGGAGCGGGAAGGAGCAATGAGCAGTTCTTC
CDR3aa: CASSLRGGAGRSNEQFF

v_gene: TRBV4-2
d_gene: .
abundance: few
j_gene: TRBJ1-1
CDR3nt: TGTGCCAGCAGCCAAGGAGGGGCGGGCACTGAAGCTTTCTTT
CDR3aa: CASSQGGAGTEAFF